This T cell receptor beta chain came from a study of shared clonotypes between healthy human individuals. Study summary: The study used three CD4 naive, three CD4 memory, two CD8 naive and one CD8 memory plate per donor.

The CDR3 is made up of 14 amino acids. The V end lost 3 bases, the J end lost 9 bases, and 15 bases lay between the germline ends. Germline V gives CDR1 SGHAT, CDR2 FQNNGV. Profiling relied on immunoSEQ multiplex PCR, and the TCRdb table lists in-frame clones only, not all of them. The table lists under 550,000 clones, almost 97% of them singletons, with roughly 0.06% in the top ten. To note about this clone: Its antigen is not known.

Study conclusions and caveats: It was the non-shared clonotypes that had lower generation probabilities than clonotypes shared by all four donors.

The sample comprised naive CD4+ T cells sorted from blood. Subset reported: CD45RA+ positively selected. V is TRBV11-2 and J is TRBJ2-1, with D perhaps given as TRBD1 or TRBD2 (5 bases each). This TCR was sampled from a woman aged 25 to 39 in good health. This CDR3 reads CASSFLTGTAEQFF. CDR3 coding DNA: TGTGCCAGCAGCTTTCTCACCGGGACGGCTGAGCAGTTCTTC. The whole variable domain, remainder taken from reference TRBV11-2 and TRBJ2-1, is EAGVAQSPRYKIIEKRQSVAFWCNPISGHATLYWYQQILGQGPKLLIQFQNNGVVDDSQLPKDRFSAERLKGVDSTLKIQPAKLEDSAVYLCASSFLTGTAEQFFGPGTRLTVL.